This T cell receptor (beta chain) was found in a study of cytomegalovirus exposure and HLA in healthy donors. On this clone: Its matching antigen is unknown.

Regarding the study as a whole: Analyses of presence/absence relied on an assumption of roughly uniform sequencing depth across donors. Certain indistinguishable V segments, among them TRBV6-2 and TRBV6-3, were excluded.

The ends lost 3 bases at V and 5 bases at J; junction bases unmatched: 6. The CDR3 loop spans 16 amino acids. Germline loops: CDR1 MNHNS, CDR2 SASEGT. This PCR relied on a set of 60 Vbeta primers and 13 Jbeta primers. TCRdb keeps only in-frame clones here, not all; method: immunoSEQ multiplex PCR. The sample lists hundreds of thousands of clones, more than 60% occurring once. The receptor was derived from a young woman in good health and CMV-seronegative. Sequencing used PBMCs. This sequence joins TRBV6-1 and TRBJ2-1, with 11 bases aligning to TRBD2. The CDR3 DNA reads TGTGCCAGCAGTGAGGCTCTAGCGGGGGGCAACAATGAGCAGTTCTTC. Protein: CASSEALAGGNNEQFF.